The present entry profiles one T cell receptor (beta chain) with its context. Its specificity is not known. The CDR3 loop spans 14 amino acids. The ends were cut back, 1 base at V and 8 bases at J, with 12 bases in the middle. Per the germline V gene, CDR1 is SEHNR and CDR2 is FQNEAQ (reference sequence). The data originate from a study of blood T cells in healthy people across ages. No fewer than 6.5 million PBMCs went into each sample. Findings and limits, study-wide: Fewer expanded clones and more diversity marked long-lived versus aged donors. Using unsorted PBMCs precluded a conclusive naive versus antigen-experienced comparison.

PCR was performed a second time for roughly 7 to 11 cycles using a sample-barcoded 5' primer and a J-beta primer mix. Template switching added a 12-random-nucleotide identifier to every cDNA molecule. TCRdb re-called the 5' RACE reads with MiXCR, one entry per CDR3 protein. The sample shows around 1,600,000 distinct CDR3 sequences, about 42% of them seen only once. The chain is built from TRBV7-9 and TRBJ2-1; D is ambiguous. Sequenced: blood. This TCR derives from a woman between 18 and 30 years old in good health. Here the CDR3 reads CASSLDGPADEQFF. The CDR3 nucleotides are TGTGCCAGCAGCTTAGACGGACCGGCCGATGAGCAGTTCTTC.